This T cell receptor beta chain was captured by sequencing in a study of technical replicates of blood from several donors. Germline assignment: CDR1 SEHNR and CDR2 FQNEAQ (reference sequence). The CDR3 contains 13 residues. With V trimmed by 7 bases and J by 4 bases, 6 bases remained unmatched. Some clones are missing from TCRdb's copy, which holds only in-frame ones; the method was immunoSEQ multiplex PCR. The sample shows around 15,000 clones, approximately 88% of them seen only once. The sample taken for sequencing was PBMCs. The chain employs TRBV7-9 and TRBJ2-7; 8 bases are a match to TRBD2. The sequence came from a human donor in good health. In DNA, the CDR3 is TGTGCCAGCAACCGAGCGGGAGTTTACGAGCAGTACTTC. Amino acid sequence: CASNRAGVYEQYF.